The clone carrying this T cell receptor (beta chain) has just a few counts. Unique molecular identifiers were incorporated during preparation of the TCRbeta library. TCRdb recomputed calls from the PCR reads with MiXCR, one row per CDR3 protein. Altogether 500,000 or so distinct CDR3 sequences are present, over 25% being singletons, with the ten largest covering about 2.3%. This entry is derived from a study of T-cell reconstitution after alpha-beta-depleted transplantation in children. This CDR3 contains 10 residues. CDR1 is KGHDR and CDR2 is SFDVKD in the germline V gene. V dropped 2 bases and J dropped 15 bases, with 7 bases sitting between them.

This material consisted of PBMCs from the stem cell graft donor, taken from the stem cell graft. The V call is TRBV24-1, the J call TRBJ2-1; no definite D call. The receptor was isolated from a human donor who donated a stem cell graft to a child with aplastic anemia. The CDR3 region is CATSDSSAFF. The CDR3, as DNA: TGTGCCACCAGTGATTCGAGCGCGTTCTTC.